Detailed here is one T cell receptor (beta chain). This specimen comes from a study of blood T cell repertoires in COVID-19. Study details: Samples of COVID-19 (acute and convalescent) were obtained from the United States, Italy and Spain. From T cells, B-cell-depleted T cells, or PBMCs came the material, which was cDNA or gDNA.

Sequencing was performed with immunoSEQ multiplex PCR; in TCRdb, only in-frame clones are kept and a portion is missing. Of about 370,000 clones in the sample, around 92% were seen once. The germline CDR1 and CDR2 sequences are SGHNT and YENEEA. With 6 bases removed from V and 0 bases from J, the gap between germline ends came to 14 bases. The CDR3 is 15 amino acids. The chain uses TRBV11-3 and TRBJ1-1, with a weak D call TRBD1 (6 bases). The sequenced material came from peripheral blood. This clonotype originated in a woman aged 30 to 39 with COVID-19, enrolled during active disease. This CDR3 is CASSLSRQVNTEAFF. CDR3 coding DNA: TGTGCCAGCAGTTTGTCCAGACAGGTGAACACTGAAGCTTTCTTT. Combining the CDR3 with reference TRBV11-3 and TRBJ1-1 gives the whole variable domain EAGVVQSPRYKIIEKKQPVAFWCNPISGHNTLYWYLQNLGQGPELLIRYENEEAVDDSQLPKDRFSAERLKGVDSTLKIQPAELGDSAVYLCASSLSRQVNTEAFFGQGTRLTVV.